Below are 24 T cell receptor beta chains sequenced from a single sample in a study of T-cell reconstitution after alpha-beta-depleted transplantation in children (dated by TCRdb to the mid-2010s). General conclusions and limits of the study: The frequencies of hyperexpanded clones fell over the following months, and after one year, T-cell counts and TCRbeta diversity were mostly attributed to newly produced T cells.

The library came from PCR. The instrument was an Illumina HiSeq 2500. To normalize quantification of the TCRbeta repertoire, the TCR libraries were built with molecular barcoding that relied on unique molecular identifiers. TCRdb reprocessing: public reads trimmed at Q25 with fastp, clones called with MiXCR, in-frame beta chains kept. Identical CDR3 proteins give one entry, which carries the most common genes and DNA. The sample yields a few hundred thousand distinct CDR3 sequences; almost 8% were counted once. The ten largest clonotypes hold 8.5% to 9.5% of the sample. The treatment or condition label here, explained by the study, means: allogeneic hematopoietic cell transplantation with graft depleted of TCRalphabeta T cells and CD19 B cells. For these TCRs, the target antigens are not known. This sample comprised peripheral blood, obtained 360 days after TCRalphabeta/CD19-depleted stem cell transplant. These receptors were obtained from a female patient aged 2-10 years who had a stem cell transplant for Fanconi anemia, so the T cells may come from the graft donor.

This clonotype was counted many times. CDR3 loop: CASSLAATTYYEQYF. The CDR3 nucleotides are TGTGCCAGCAGCTTGGCGGCGACGACATACTACGAGCAGTACTTC. The rearrangement joins TRBV5-5 to TRBJ2-7, with D uncertain. The CDR3 spans 15 residues. V shed 0 bases and J shed 3 bases, with 13 bases lying between them. Germline values: CDR1 SGHKS, CDR2 YYEKEE (reference sequence).

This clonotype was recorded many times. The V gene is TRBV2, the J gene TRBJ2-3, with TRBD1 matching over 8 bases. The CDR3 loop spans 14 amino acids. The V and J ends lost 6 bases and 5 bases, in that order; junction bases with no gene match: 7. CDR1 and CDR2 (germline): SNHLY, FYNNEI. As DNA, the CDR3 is TGTGCCAGCAGCGACAGGGGTTGGGGAGATACGCAGTATTTT. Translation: CASSDRGWGDTQYF. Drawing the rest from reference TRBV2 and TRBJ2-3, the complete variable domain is EPEVTQTPSHQVTQMGQEVILRCVPISNHLYFYWYRQILGQKVEFLVSFYNNEISEKSEIFDDQFSVERPDGSNFTLKIRSTKLEDSAMYFCASSDRGWGDTQYFGPGTRLTVL.

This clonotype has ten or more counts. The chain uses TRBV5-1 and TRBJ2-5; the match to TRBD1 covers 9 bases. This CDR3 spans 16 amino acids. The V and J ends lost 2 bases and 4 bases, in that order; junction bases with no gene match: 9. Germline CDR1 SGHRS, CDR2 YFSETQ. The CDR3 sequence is CASSLGTGILPETQYF. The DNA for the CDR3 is TGCGCCAGCAGCTTAGGGACAGGGATTTTACCAGAGACCCAGTACTTC.

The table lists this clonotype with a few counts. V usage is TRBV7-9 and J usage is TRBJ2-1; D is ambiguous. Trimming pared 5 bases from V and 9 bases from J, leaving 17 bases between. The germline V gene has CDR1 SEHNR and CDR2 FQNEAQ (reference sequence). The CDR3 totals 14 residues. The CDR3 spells CASSVTQSVLEQFF. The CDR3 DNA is TGTGCCAGCAGCGTGACGCAATCAGTTCTTGAGCAGTTCTTC.

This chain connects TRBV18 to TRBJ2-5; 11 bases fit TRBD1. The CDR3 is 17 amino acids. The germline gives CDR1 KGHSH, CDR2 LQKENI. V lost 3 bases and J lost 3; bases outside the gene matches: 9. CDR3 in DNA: TGTGCCAGCTCACCTATCGGGACAGGGGGTCACGAAGAGACCCAGTACTTC. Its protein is CASSPIGTGGHEETQYF.

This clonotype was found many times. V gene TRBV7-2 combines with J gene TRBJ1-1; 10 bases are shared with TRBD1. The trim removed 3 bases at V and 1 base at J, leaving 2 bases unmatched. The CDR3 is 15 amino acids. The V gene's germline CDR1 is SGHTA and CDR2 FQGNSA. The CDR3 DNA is TGTGCCAGCAGCTTGACAGGGGGCACGAACACTGAAGCTTTCTTT. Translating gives CASSLTGGTNTEAFF.

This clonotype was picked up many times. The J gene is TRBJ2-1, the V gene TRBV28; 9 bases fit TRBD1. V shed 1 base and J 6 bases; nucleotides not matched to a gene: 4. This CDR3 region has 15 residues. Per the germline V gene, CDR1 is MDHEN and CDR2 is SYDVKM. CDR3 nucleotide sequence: TGTGCCAGCAGTTTATCCTGGACAGGGGTCAATGAGCAGTTCTTC. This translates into CASSLSWTGVNEQFF. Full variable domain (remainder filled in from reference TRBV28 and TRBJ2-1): DVKVTQSSRYLVKRTGEKVFLECVQDMDHENMFWYRQDPGLGLRLIYFSYDVKMKEKGDIPEGYSVSREKKERFSLILESASTNQTSMYLCASSLSWTGVNEQFFGPGTRLTVL.

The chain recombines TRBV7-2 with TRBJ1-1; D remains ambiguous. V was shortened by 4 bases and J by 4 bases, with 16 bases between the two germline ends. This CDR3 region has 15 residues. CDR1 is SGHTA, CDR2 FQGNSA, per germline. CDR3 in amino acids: CASSWVVPPGTEAFF. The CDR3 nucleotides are TGTGCCAGCAGCTGGGTGGTACCGCCGGGCACTGAAGCTTTCTTT.

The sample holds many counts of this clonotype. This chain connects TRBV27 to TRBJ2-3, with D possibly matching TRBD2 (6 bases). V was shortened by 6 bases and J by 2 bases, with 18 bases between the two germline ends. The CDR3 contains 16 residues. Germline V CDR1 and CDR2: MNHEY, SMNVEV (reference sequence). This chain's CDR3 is CASSPRRDFYTDTQYF. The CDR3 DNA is TGTGCCAGCAGCCCCCGCCGGGACTTCTACACAGATACGCAGTATTTT.

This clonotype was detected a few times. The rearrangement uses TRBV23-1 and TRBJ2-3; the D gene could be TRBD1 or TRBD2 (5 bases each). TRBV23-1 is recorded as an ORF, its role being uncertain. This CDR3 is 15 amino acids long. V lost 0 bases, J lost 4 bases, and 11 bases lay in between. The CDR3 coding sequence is TGCGCCAGCAGTCAATCGATGGGGGTCCCAGATACGCAGTATTTT. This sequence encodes CASSQSMGVPDTQYF.

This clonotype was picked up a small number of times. Written as DNA, the CDR3 is TGTGCCAGCAGTAGGCCAGGGGTCATAGCCAACACCGGGGAGCTGTTTTTT. This codes for CASSRPGVIANTGELFF. This rearrangement joins TRBV6-1 to TRBJ2-2; D perhaps matches TRBD1 (6 bases). Deletions cut 5 bases from V and 2 bases from J, with 18 bases between. Germline CDR1 reads MNHNS; CDR2 reads SASEGT. This CDR3 spans 17 amino acids.

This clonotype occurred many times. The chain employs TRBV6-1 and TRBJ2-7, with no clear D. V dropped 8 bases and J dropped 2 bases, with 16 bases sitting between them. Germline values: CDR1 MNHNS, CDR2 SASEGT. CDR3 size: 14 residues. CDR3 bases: TGTGCCAGCGGATATAGAGACGGCCCCTACGAGCAGTACTTC. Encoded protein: CASGYRDGPYEQYF.

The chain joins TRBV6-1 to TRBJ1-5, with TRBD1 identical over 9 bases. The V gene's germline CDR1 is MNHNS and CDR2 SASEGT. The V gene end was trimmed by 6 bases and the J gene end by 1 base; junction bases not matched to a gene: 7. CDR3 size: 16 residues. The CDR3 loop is CASSPVGQGSNQPQHF. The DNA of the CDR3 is TGTGCCAGCAGCCCAGTGGGACAGGGAAGCAATCAGCCCCAGCATTTT.

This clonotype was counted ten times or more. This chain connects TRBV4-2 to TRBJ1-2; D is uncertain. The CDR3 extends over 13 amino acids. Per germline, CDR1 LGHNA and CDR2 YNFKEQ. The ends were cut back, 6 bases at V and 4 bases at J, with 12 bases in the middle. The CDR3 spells CASSTGSLYGYTF. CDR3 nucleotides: TGTGCCAGCAGTACCGGGTCGCTCTATGGCTACACCTTC.

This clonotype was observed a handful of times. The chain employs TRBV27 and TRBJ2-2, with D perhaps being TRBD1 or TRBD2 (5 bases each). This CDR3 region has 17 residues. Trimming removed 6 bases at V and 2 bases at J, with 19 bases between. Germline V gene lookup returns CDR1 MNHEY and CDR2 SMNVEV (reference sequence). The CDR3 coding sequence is TGTGCCAGCAGCTCCCCGGGGCAGGGTTTTAACACCGGGGAGCTGTTTTTT. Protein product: CASSSPGQGFNTGELFF.

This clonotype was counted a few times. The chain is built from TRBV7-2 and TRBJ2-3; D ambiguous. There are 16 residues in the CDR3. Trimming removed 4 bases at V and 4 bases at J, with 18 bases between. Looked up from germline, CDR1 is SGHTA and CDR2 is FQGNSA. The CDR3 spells CASSSETNVGADTQYF. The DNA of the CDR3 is TGTGCCAGCAGCTCCGAAACGAACGTTGGGGCAGATACGCAGTATTTT.

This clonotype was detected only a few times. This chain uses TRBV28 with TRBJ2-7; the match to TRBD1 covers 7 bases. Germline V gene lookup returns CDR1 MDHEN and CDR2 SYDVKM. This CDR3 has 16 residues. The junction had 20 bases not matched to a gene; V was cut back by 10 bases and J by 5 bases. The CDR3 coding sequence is TGTGCCACATTCTTTCGACAGGGTTTAAACTACGACGAGCAGTACTTC. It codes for CATFFRQGLNYDEQYF.

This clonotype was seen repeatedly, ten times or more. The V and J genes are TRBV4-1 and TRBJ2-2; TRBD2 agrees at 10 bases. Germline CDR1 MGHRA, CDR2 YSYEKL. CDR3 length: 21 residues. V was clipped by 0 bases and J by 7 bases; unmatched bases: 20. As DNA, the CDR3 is TGCGCCAGCAGCCAAGATAAGAGACAGGGGACGGGACTAGCGATATTCGGGGAGCTGTTTTTT. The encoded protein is CASSQDKRQGTGLAIFGELFF.

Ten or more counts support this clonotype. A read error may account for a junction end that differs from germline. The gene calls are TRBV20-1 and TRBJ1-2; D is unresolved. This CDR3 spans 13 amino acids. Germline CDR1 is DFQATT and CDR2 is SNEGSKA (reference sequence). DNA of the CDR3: TGCAGTCCTAGGGTATCAGTTTCACATGGCTACACCTTC. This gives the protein CSPRVSVSHGYTF.

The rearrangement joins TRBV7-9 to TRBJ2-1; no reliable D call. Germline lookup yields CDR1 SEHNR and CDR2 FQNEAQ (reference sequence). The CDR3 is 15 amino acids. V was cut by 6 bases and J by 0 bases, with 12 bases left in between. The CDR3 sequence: CASRRQGSSYNEQFF. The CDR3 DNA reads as TGTGCCAGCAGGCGACAAGGGTCCTCCTACAATGAGCAGTTCTTC.

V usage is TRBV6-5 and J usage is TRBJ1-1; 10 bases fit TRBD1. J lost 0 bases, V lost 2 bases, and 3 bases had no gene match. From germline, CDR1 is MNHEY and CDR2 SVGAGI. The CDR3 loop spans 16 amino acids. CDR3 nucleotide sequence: TGTGCCAGCAGTTACCGGACAGGGGGAATGAACACTGAAGCTTTCTTT. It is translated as CASSYRTGGMNTEAFF.

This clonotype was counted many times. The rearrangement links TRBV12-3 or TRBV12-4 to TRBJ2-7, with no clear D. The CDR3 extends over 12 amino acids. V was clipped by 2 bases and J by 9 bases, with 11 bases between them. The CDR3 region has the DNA TGTGCCAGCAGTTTACGTCCAGAGGTGCAGTACTTC. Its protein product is CASSLRPEVQYF.

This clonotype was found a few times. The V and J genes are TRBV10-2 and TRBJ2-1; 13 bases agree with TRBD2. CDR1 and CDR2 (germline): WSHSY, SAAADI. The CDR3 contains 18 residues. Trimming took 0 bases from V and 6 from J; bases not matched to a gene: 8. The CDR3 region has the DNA TGCGCCAGCAGTGAGTCCTACGGGACTAGCGGGGTTATCAATGAGCAGTTCTTC. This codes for CASSESYGTSGVINEQFF.

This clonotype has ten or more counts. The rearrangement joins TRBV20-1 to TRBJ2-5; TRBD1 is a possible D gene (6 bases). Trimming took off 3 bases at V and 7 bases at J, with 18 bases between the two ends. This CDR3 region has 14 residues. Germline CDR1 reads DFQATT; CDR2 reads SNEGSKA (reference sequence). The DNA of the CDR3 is TGCAGTGCTAGGGGGGCGATGGTCCTAGGGACCCAGTACTTC. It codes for CSARGAMVLGTQYF.